This T cell receptor (beta chain) is drawn from a study of blood T cell repertoires in COVID-19. Study summary: Donors in the United States, Italy and Spain gave samples during acute or convalescent COVID-19. In each case, the material was cDNA or gDNA derived from T cells, B-cell-depleted T cells, or PBMCs.

The V gene's germline CDR1 is MNHNS and CDR2 SASEGT. V was trimmed by 6 bases and J by 10 bases, leaving 22 bases between them. The CDR3 is 16 amino acids. Assay: immunoSEQ multiplex PCR; the TCRdb copy retains only in-frame clones and omits some. The data show fewer than 150,000 clones, approximately 80% seen once. This TCR came from a woman in her forties or fifties with acute or convalescent COVID-19. The sample taken for sequencing was peripheral blood. This chain connects TRBV6-1 to TRBJ1-6, with no clear D. The CDR3 DNA is TGTGCCAGCAGCGAACTGGCCTTAGCCCAGAGGTCACCCCTCCACTTT. Protein sequence: CASSELALAQRSPLHF.